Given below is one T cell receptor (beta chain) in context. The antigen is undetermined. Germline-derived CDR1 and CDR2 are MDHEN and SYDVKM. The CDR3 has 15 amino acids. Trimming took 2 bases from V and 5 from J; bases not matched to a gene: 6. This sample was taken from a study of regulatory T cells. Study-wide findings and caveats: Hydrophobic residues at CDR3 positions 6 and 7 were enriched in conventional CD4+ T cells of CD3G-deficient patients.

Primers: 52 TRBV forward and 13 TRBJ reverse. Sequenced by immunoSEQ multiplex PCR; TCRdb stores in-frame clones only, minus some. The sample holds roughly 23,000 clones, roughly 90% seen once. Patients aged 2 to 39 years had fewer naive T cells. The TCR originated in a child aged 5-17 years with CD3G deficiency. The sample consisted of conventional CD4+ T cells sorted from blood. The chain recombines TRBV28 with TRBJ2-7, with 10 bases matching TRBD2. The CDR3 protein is CASSLGASGRHEQYF. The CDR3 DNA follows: TGTGCCAGCAGTTTAGGGGCTAGCGGGAGACACGAGCAGTACTTC. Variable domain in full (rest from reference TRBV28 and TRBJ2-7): DVKVTQSSRYLVKRTGEKVFLECVQDMDHENMFWYRQDPGLGLRLIYFSYDVKMKEKGDIPEGYSVSREKKERFSLILESASTNQTSMYLCASSLGASGRHEQYFGPGTRLTVT.